What follows are 9 T cell receptor beta chains derived from one specimen sequenced in a study of regulatory T cells in long-lasting Graves disease. Libraries of TCR beta came from iRepertoire HTBI primers plus Arm-PCR of CDR3 regions. TCRdb fed the multiplex PCR reads into MiXCR, producing one record per CDR3 protein. The sample lists about 660,000 distinct CDR3 sequences, 30% occurring once. Described time point: persistent/refractory GD, antithyroid drugs over 5 years with positive TRAb. Making the TCR library involved RNA that had been extracted from PBMCs. Source: peripheral blood mononuclear cells (PBMCs), taken when the disease was refractory, from a patient treated with antithyroid drugs. These TCRs come from a female donor with Graves disease.

The chain links TRBV10-3 to TRBJ1-1, with D perhaps matching TRBD1 (6 bases). The CDR3 extends over 13 amino acids. Germline V gene sequence: CDR1 ENHRY, CDR2 SYGVKD. The V end lost 7 bases, the J end lost 1 base, and 10 bases lay between the germline ends. The CDR3 DNA reads as TGTGCCATCAAGGGACACACGAACACTGAAGCTTTCTTT. Protein sequence: CAIKGHTNTEAFF.

The chain employs TRBV20-1 and TRBJ1-4; a weak D match, TRBD1 (5 bases). CDR1 and CDR2 from the germline V gene are DFQATT and SNEGSKA (reference sequence). The CDR3 has 15 residues. V dropped 0 bases and J dropped 8 bases, with 16 bases sitting between them. The CDR3 spells CSARDAWQGGEKLFF. CDR3 nucleotide sequence: TGCAGTGCTAGAGATGCGTGGCAGGGAGGGGAAAAACTGTTTTTT.

This clonotype was counted between two and nine times. The J gene is TRBJ2-7, the V gene TRBV11-2; TRBD2 agrees at 7 bases. Germline V CDR1 and CDR2: SGHAT, FQNNGV. With 2 bases clipped from V and 3 bases from J, the junction kept 4 bases outside the gene matches. This CDR3 has 14 amino acids. DNA for the CDR3: TGTGCCAGCAGCTTATCTCTAGCGGACTACGAGCAGTACTTC. Translating it yields CASSLSLADYEQYF.

This clonotype was detected many times. V is TRBV19 and J is TRBJ1-1; D perhaps matches TRBD1 (5 bases). V lost 6 bases and J 0 bases, leaving 11 bases between the germline ends. CDR1 and CDR2 from the germline V gene are LNHDA and SQIVND (reference sequence). The CDR3 extends over 14 amino acids. This CDR3 reads CASRRQTMNTEAFF. The CDR3, as DNA: TGTGCCAGTAGAAGACAGACCATGAACACTGAAGCTTTCTTT.

This chain uses TRBV6-5 with TRBJ2-1; 16 bases align to TRBD2. With 0 bases clipped from V and 7 bases from J, the junction kept 9 bases outside the gene matches. The CDR3 is 19 amino acids. CDR1 and CDR2 (germline): MNHEY, SVGAGI. The CDR3 sequence is CASSYSRGTSGRARNEQFF. In nucleotides, the CDR3 is TGTGCCAGCAGTTACTCTAGAGGGACTAGCGGGAGGGCCAGGAATGAGCAGTTCTTC.

V and J are TRBV20-1 and TRBJ1-5; no clear D gene. Trimming took 3 bases from V and 5 from J, leaving 11 bases between them. The CDR3 covers 13 residues. The germline V gene has CDR1 DFQATT and CDR2 SNEGSKA (reference sequence). This CDR3 is CSARGSVDQPQHF. The CDR3 DNA reads TGCAGTGCTAGGGGGTCGGTGGATCAGCCCCAGCATTTT.

This clonotype was picked up a small number of times. The chain employs TRBV29-1 and TRBJ1-2; a weak D match, TRBD1 (6 bases). Germline V gives CDR1 SQVTM, CDR2 ANQGSEA. The CDR3 is 14 residues long. V was cut by 5 bases and J by 3 bases, with 16 bases left in between. CDR3 region: CSVKFQGIYYGYTF. CDR3 nucleotides: TGCAGCGTTAAATTCCAGGGGATATACTATGGCTACACCTTC.

V is TRBV30 and J is TRBJ1-6; tentative D call: TRBD1 (6 bases). The ends were cut back, 3 bases at V and 7 bases at J, with 13 bases in the middle. Per the germline V gene, CDR1 is GTSNPN and CDR2 is SVGIG (reference sequence). The CDR3 has 14 amino acids. This CDR3 is CAWSGTSPNSPLHF. For the CDR3, the DNA is TGTGCCTGGAGCGGGACATCCCCAAATTCACCCCTCCACTTT.

This clonotype was recorded once. The V gene is TRBV6-2 or TRBV6-3, the J gene TRBJ1-6, with D maybe TRBD1 (5 bases). Germline assignment: CDR1 MNHEY and CDR2 SVGEGT. The CDR3 is made up of 14 amino acids. V lost 4 bases and J lost 10, with 14 bases in between. This CDR3 is CASSSTRVESPLHF. In DNA, the CDR3 is TGTGCCAGCAGTTCTACCAGGGTAGAATCACCCCTCCACTTT.